This entry concerns a single TCR beta chain. Its matching antigen is unknown. The junction differs from germline at one of its ends, possibly a read error. CDR3 size: 15 residues. CDR1 and CDR2 from the germline V gene are KGHSH and LQKENI. This sample was included in a study of cytomegalovirus exposure and HLA in healthy donors. With 60 Vbeta and 13 Jbeta primers, the PCR was carried out. Only in-frame clones appear in the TCRdb table, and some are missing; sequencing was by immunoSEQ multiplex PCR. This table has tens of thousands of clones, around 87% appearing once. Overall study results and limits: TCR sequences were mostly rare, though some public TCRs occurred in many donors. Upon later analysis, TCR association rates were observed to vary by HLA locus, being highest for DRB1 and lowest for HLA-C. A later analysis appeared to link common viral pathogens to several of the most significant clusters. Later analysis indicated greater clonal expansion among HLA-associated TCR beta chains than among equally common other chains.

Sequences were obtained from PBMCs. The V call is TRBV18, the J call TRBJ1-5; D is ambiguous. The TCR originated in a woman aged 30 to 39 in good health and CMV-seropositive. CDR3 sequence reads: CASSPNPGSDQPQHF. CDR3 sequence (DNA): TGTGCCAGCTCACCAAACCCGGGTAGCGATCAGCCCCAGCATTTT.